The clone carrying this T cell receptor beta chain has a handful of counts. Its antigen is as yet unknown. Template material for amplifying TCR beta CDR3 regions consisted of RNA transcripts. An initial round of RT-PCR targeting the TCR CDR3 relied on the HTBI primer set. TCRdb reanalysed the multiplex PCR reads using MiXCR and keeps one entry per CDR3 protein. The sample includes 490,000 or so distinct CDR3 sequences, about 15% of them seen just once. The germline V gene has CDR1 LGHDT and CDR2 YNNKEL (reference sequence). V shed 4 bases, J shed 17 bases, and the junction held 10 bases outside the gene matches. The CDR3 totals 13 residues. The data are from a study of T cells in Graves' hyperthyroidism and ophthalmopathy. Regarding the study as a whole: Most thyroid clonotypes that were expanded above 0.001 also turned up in blood. Model predictions of ophthalmopathy came a median about six months before onset.

This chain links TRBV3-1 with TRBJ1-6, with 8 bases lining up with TRBD1. The sequence derives from a woman aged 25-40 years with Graves' ophthalmopathy. Source material: blood. The CDR3 nucleotides are TGTGCCAGCAGCCCCTATCAAGAGGACAGGGTCCACTTT. It codes for CASSPYQEDRVHF.